This TCR beta chain was found in a study of T cell responses to AZD1222 COVID-19 vaccine (dated by TCRdb to about 2021). For context, the study as a whole: AZD1222 recipients whose second dose came at about 4 weeks and those whose second dose came at about 12 weeks were combined into one group, since spike-specific TCR depth and breadth did not differ between the two schedules. A total of under 250 trial participants underwent TCR sequencing, of whom about 200 had received two doses of AZD1222 and around 26 had received two doses of the MenACWY control vaccine. Trial participants were enrolled by age into subgroups of 18-55, 56-69 and 70-plus years, and around 140, 26 and 57 TCR-sequenced participants, respectively, were included in these subgroups.

V is reduced by 5 bases and J by 7 bases, leaving a spacing of 6 bases between them. Sequences MNHEY (CDR1) and SMNVEV (CDR2) are obtained from the germline V gene (reference sequence). There are 12 amino acids in the CDR3, from cysteine to phenylalanine inclusive. Here the CDR3 DNA is all that survives: 36 bases in frame from base 1. Remarks on this clone: Its antigen is unknown. Per-base qualities were not stored, and no clone one base away is much larger.

Reading the label with the study, this specimen's time point is: baseline before first vaccination. Vaccinee samples came from UK trials COV001 and COV002, including a single-blind randomized controlled phase 2/3 trial of AZD1222 (ChAdOx1 nCoV-19) in healthy adults. For TCRbeta chain sequencing, PBMC samples from trial participants were taken at day 0 and at day 28 after the second dose. Study-wide findings and limitations: Epitopes outside the regions mutated in the B.1.351 and B.1.1.7 variants were reportedly recognized by nearly half of the unique spike-specific TCRs. Conclusions about previously exposed vaccinees are limited because only six or seven AZD1222 recipients were SARS-CoV-2 seropositive at baseline. CD4 TCRs associated with the vaccine covered the entire spike protein, and the dominant responses were in regions 160-218 and 743-854. Participants were mostly white British, with more females than males. The authors suggested clonal diversity may have been underestimated. Because no day 14 peak-response samples were available, repertoires were characterized only after the peak T cell response. After two AZD1222 doses, spike-specific TCR breadth and depth were significantly higher than at day 0 and than in MenACWY recipients. In the small 56-69-year group, the increase in depth fell short of significance, most likely because of low power.

The CDR3 regions of human TCRbeta chains were analyzed by immunosequencing. In the source study's methods: Repertoire TCRs were matched against a reference library of SARS-CoV-2-specific TCRs generated with the MIRA antigen-specificity platform. Breadth was defined as the fraction of unique TCRs that were SARS-CoV-2-associated. Depth was defined as the fraction of total T cells that were SARS-CoV-2-associated. Using the MIRA data, each spike-specific TCR was assigned both to the spike region to which the TCR was reactive and to a CD4 or CD8 class. Log10-transformed breadth and depth values were compared by one-way ANOVA with Sidak's multiple comparisons tests. The immuneACCESS repertoire file appears here via TCRdb, limited to in-frame rearrangements. These files lack a portion of the clones; in checked studies, under half of the deficit traces to unresolved V genes, and the cause of the others is not known. D and trimming come from the DNA, and the V and J calls and clone size come from that table. The table for this sample lists tens of thousands of clones; about four fifths of them were counted only once. Roughly 6.6% of the sample comes from the top ten.

The receptor comes from an adult in good health. The chain uses TRBV27 and TRBJ1-6; the D segment cannot be called with confidence. The source was peripheral blood, collected on day 0 of AZD1222 vaccination. The CDR3 corresponds to CASSTGNSPLHF. The nucleotides are TGTGCCAGCAGTACGGGGAATTCACCCCTCCACTTT.